The TCR beta chain described here comes from a study of control samples from healthy donors and cancer patients. Clones were read by immunoSEQ multiplex PCR, and TCRdb kept only the in-frame ones, dropping some. The sample contains 70,000 to 85,000 clones, 84% of which appear only once. This CDR3 contains 15 residues. Trimming removed 5 bases from V and 3 bases from J; junction bases left unmatched: 7. The V gene's germline CDR1 is SEHNR and CDR2 FQNEAQ (reference sequence). The sample consisted of PBMCs. The sequence was obtained from a man aged 60 to 75 with head and neck cancer. The rearrangement uses TRBV7-9 and TRBJ2-3; 8 nucleotides align to TRBD2. This chain's CDR3 is CASSTGLGLTDTQYF. The CDR3 nucleotides are TGTGCCAGCAGCACGGGACTAGGACTGACAGATACGCAGTATTTT.